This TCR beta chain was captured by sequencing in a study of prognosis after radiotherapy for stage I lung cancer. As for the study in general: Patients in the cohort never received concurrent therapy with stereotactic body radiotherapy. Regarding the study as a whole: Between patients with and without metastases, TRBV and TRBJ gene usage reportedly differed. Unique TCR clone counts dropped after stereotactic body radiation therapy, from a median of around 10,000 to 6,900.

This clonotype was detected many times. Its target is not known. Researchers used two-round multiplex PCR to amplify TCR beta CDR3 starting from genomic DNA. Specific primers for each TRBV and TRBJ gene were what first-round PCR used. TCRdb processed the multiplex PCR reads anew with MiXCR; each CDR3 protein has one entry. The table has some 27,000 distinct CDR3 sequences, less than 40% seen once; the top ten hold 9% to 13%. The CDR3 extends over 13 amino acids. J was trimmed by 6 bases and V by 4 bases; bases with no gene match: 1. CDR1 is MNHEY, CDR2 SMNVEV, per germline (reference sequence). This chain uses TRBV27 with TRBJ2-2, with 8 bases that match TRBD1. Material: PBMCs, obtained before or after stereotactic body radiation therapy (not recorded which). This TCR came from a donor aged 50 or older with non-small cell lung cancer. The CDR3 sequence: CASSSDRAGELFF. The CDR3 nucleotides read TGTGCCAGCAGTTCGGACAGGGCCGGGGAGCTGTTTTTT.